The 25 T cell receptor beta chains in this list originate from one sample, sequenced in a study of monozygotic twins with inflammatory bowel disease (dated by TCRdb to the late 2010s). Receptor libraries were prepared by 5' RACE. The listed sequencing device is Illumina HiSeq 2500. With the reads reprocessed by TCRdb, a single entry stands for each CDR3 protein sequence and no DNA is reported. The sample's table covers 350,000 to 550,000 distinct CDR3 sequences. The ten largest clones add up to more than 2% of the sample. The sequenced sample was blood. Source of these receptors: a human donor with ulcerative colitis or Crohn's disease, or a healthy co-twin of an affected twin (not recorded which).

The chain is built from TRBV7-3 and TRBJ1-3. CDR3 length equals 17 residues. In germline, CDR1 is SGHTA, CDR2 FQGTGA. CDR3 sequence reads: CASSLRRAGPSGNTIYF.

V usage is TRBV7-2 and J usage is TRBJ2-7. The length of the CDR3 is 13 residues. The germline gives CDR1 SGHTA, CDR2 FQGNSA. CDR3 sequence reads: CASSPLVGNEQYF.

The rearrangement links TRBV4-1 to TRBJ1-2. CDR1 and CDR2 from the germline V gene are MGHRA and YSYEKL. CDR3 length: 15 amino acids. This CDR3 reads CASSQEKGHSYGYTF.

V is TRBV7-2 and J is TRBJ1-2; the D call of TRBD1 rests on TCRdb alone, since no DNA is present to check it. There are 14 residues in the CDR3. Germline V gives CDR1 SGHTA, CDR2 FQGNSA. CDR3 protein: CASSLVFGGYGYTF. The whole variable domain, remainder taken from reference TRBV7-2 and TRBJ1-2, is GAGVSQSPSNKVTEKGKDVELRCDPISGHTALYWYRQSLGQGLEFLIYFQGNSAPDKSGLPSDRFSAERTGGSVSTLTIQRTQQEDSAVYLCASSLVFGGYGYTFGSGTRLTVV.

V usage is TRBV7-3 and J usage is TRBJ2-1; with no DNA, the TCRdb D assignment of TRBD2 cannot be verified. The CDR3 covers 17 residues. CDR1 and CDR2 (germline): SGHTA, FQGTGA. The CDR3 here is CASSLPRAGGLHNEQFF.

This chain links TRBV29-1 with TRBJ2-2; the D call from TCRdb, TRBD2, cannot be confirmed without DNA. This CDR3 is built from 15 residues. Germline V CDR1 and CDR2: SQVTM, ANQGSEA. The CDR3 loop is CSVELAGVATGELFF.

CDR3 amino acids: CAWAGWRGEQYF. The genes are TRBV30 and TRBJ2-7. CDR1 is GTSNPN and CDR2 is SVGIG in the germline V gene (reference sequence). The CDR3 contains 12 residues.

The chain has TRBV7-2 and TRBJ2-1; the D call from TCRdb, TRBD1, cannot be confirmed without DNA. The CDR3 is 13 amino acids. Germline assignment: CDR1 SGHTA and CDR2 FQGNSA. The CDR3 sequence: CASTGTGVNEQFF.

This rearrangement joins TRBV10-3 to TRBJ2-5; the D call from TCRdb, TRBD1, cannot be confirmed without DNA. The CDR3 runs to 13 residues. Germline CDR1 reads ENHRY; CDR2 reads SYGVKD. The CDR3 sequence is CAAGTGSRETQYF.

The chain has TRBV19 and TRBJ1-2; checking the TCRdb D call of TRBD1 is not possible without DNA. CDR1 and CDR2 (germline): LNHDA, SQIVND (reference sequence). The CDR3 runs 12 residues. CDR3 loop: CATGTASYGYTF.

This chain uses TRBV5-1 with TRBJ1-1. CDR3 length equals 15 residues. CDR1 is SGHRS and CDR2 is YFSETQ in the germline V gene. The CDR3: CASSWGHTDGTEAFF. Combining the CDR3 with reference TRBV5-1 and TRBJ1-1 gives the whole variable domain KAGVTQTPRYLIKTRGQQVTLSCSPISGHRSVSWYQQTPGQGLQFLFEYFSETQRNKGNFPGRFSGRQFSNSRSEMNVSTLELGDSALYLCASSWGHTDGTEAFFGQGTRLTVV.

The rearrangement joins TRBV5-1 to TRBJ2-6; with no DNA, the TCRdb D assignment of TRBD1 cannot be verified. Germline V gives CDR1 SGHRS, CDR2 YFSETQ. The CDR3 is 15 amino acids. CDR3 residues: CASSLEPGGANVLTF.

The V gene is TRBV6-5, the J gene TRBJ1-3. This CDR3 has 17 amino acids. Germline V gene sequence: CDR1 MNHEY, CDR2 SVGAGI. The CDR3 spells CASSLNLDADGGNTIYF.

The chain combines TRBV18 with TRBJ2-1; as DNA is missing, the TRBD2 call by TCRdb cannot be tested. Germline loops: CDR1 KGHSH, CDR2 LQKENI. The CDR3 is 17 residues long. The CDR3 region is CASLPGLAGGSYNEQFF.

The V and J genes are TRBV27 and TRBJ2-7; TCRdb outputs TRBD2, but without DNA this stays unchecked. Germline CDR1 MNHEY, CDR2 SMNVEV (reference sequence). The CDR3 extends over 15 amino acids. CDR3: CASWQGLAGTYEQYF.

This sequence joins TRBV21-1 and TRBJ1-5; the TRBD1 assignment by TCRdb is unverifiable without DNA. TRBV21-1 is an annotated pseudogene. The CDR3 is 18 residues long. The CDR3 protein is CASSKWDRFVYSNQPQHF.

This chain links TRBV5-5 with TRBJ1-2; TCRdb reports TRBD1, a call that lacks DNA to check it against. This CDR3 spans 16 amino acids. Germline V gene lookup returns CDR1 SGHKS and CDR2 YYEKEE (reference sequence). CDR3 loop: CASSGLGTEDYYGYTF. Full variable domain (missing parts from reference TRBV5-5 and TRBJ1-2): DAGVTQSPTHLIKTRGQQVTLRCSPISGHKSVSWYQQVLGQGPQFIFQYYEKEERGRGNFPDRFSARQFPNYSSELNVNALLLGDSALYLCASSGLGTEDYYGYTFGSGTRLTVV.

V and J are TRBV28 and TRBJ1-5; TCRdb picks TRBD1, but there is no DNA to check that call. This CDR3 is 14 amino acids long. Germline CDR1 and CDR2: MDHEN and SYDVKM. The chain's CDR3 is CASKGGGVSPPQHF.

The genes are TRBV7-2 and TRBJ2-5; there is no DNA to check the TCRdb D call of TRBD1. The CDR3 has 14 residues. In germline, CDR1 is SGHTA, CDR2 FQGNSA. This chain's CDR3 is CASSLNRQGETQYF.

The V call is TRBV11-2, the J call TRBJ2-2; the D call of TRBD2 rests on TCRdb alone, since no DNA is present to check it. Germline V gene data show CDR1 as SGHAT and CDR2 as FQNNGV. The CDR3 extends over 14 amino acids. CDR3 region: CASSAQRGDGELFF.

The chain is built from TRBV29-1 and TRBJ2-5. The CDR3 length is 12 residues. Germline V CDR1 and CDR2: SQVTM, ANQGSEA. The CDR3 sequence: CSVAYVSETQYF. The full variable domain, completed using reference TRBV29-1 and TRBJ2-5, is SAVISQKPSRDICQRGTSLTIQCQVDSQVTMMFWYRQQPGQSLTLIATANQGSEATYESGFVIDKFPISRPNLTFSTLTVSNMSPEDSSIYLCSVAYVSETQYFGPGTRLLVL.

The chain has TRBV7-9 and TRBJ1-2. Germline CDR1 reads SEHNR; CDR2 reads FQNEAQ (reference sequence). The CDR3 is 14 residues long. The CDR3 sequence: CASSLSPQHYGYTF.

CDR3 residues: CASHRGYNSPLHF. The chain is built from TRBV19 and TRBJ1-6; absent DNA, TCRdb's TRBD1 call cannot be checked. The CDR3 sequence is 13 residues long. In germline, CDR1 is LNHDA, CDR2 SQIVND (reference sequence).

This rearrangement joins TRBV7-2 to TRBJ1-2; the D call of TRBD1 rests on TCRdb alone, since no DNA is present to check it. CDR1 is SGHTA and CDR2 is FQGNSA in the germline V gene. There are 14 residues in the CDR3. The CDR3 is CASSLEGGAPGYTF.

The rearrangement uses TRBV10-3 and TRBJ2-7; TCRdb calls TRBD1, which cannot be checked without DNA. The CDR3 extends over 14 amino acids. Germline-derived CDR1 and CDR2 are ENHRY and SYGVKD. The CDR3 sequence is CAAASGQGTYEQYF.